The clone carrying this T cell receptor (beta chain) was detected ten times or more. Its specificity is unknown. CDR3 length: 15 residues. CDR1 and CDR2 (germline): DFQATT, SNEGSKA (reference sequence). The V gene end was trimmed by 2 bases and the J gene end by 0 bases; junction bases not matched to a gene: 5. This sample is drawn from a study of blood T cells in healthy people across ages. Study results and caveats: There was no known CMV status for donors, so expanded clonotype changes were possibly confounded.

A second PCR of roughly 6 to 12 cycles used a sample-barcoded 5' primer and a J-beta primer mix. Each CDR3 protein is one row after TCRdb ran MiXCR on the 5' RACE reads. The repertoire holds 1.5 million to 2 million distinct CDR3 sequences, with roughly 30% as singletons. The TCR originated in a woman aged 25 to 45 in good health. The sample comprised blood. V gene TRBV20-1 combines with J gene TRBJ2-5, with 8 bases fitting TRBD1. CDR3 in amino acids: CSARSDRVYQETQYF. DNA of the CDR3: TGCAGTGCTAGATCGGACAGGGTATACCAAGAGACCCAGTACTTC.